The rows below give T cell receptor beta chains drawn from one sample of a study of STAT3 mutations in large granular lymphocyte leukemia. Assay used: immunoSEQ multiplex PCR; TCRdb lists only in-frame clones, some missing. Seen here are approximately 17,000 clones, 70% to 90% observed once, and the top ten hold roughly 9%. Sequencing used peripheral blood mononuclear cells. The source is a man in his fifties with T-cell large granular lymphocyte leukemia. Some clones in this sample may be carry-over from other donors' samples. CDR3s include the opening cysteine and the closing phenylalanine or tryptophan. D genes are given only for firm matches. The size field is filled for only some rows; it gives once, few, many or a size class.

>TRBJ2-6|NA|TRBV2|NA
CASTWDPFPGANVLTF
TGTGCCAGCACCTGGGACCCTTTTCCTGGGGCCAACGTCCTGACTTTC
>TRBJ1-3|NA|TRBV7-2|NA
CASSLVGNTIYF
TGTGCCAGCAGCTTAGTTGGAAACACCATATATTTT
>TRBJ1-4|TRBD1|TRBV30|few
CAVGGTGGEKLFF
TGTGCTGTTGGCGGGACAGGGGGTGAAAAACTGTTTTTT
>TRBJ1-2|NA|TRBV6-5|NA
CASSYLQPPYGYTF
TGTGCCAGCAGTTATCTGCAACCTCCATATGGCTACACCTTC
>TRBJ1-5|NA|TRBV4-2|NA
CASSQEGRGNQPQHF
TGTGCCAGCAGCCAAGAGGGCAGGGGTAATCAGCCCCAGCATTTT
>TRBJ1-3|TRBD1|TRBV5-1|NA
CASSRDRAGGNTIYF
TGCGCCAGCAGCCGCGACAGGGCCGGAGGAAACACCATATATTTT
>TRBJ2-4|NA|TRBV11-3|NA
CASSPGGLQNIQYF
TGTGCCAGCAGCCCCGGGGGGCTTCAAAACATTCAGTACTTC
>TRBJ2-7|TRBD1|TRBV6-1|NA
CASSERDRGFLYEQYF
TGTGCCAGCAGTGAACGGGACAGGGGGTTCCTCTACGAGCAGTACTTC
>TRBJ1-1|NA|TRBV4-2|NA
CASSQVGSTNTEAFF
TGTGCCAGCAGCCAAGTAGGGTCGACGAACACTGAAGCTTTCTTT
>TRBJ2-7|NA|TRBV6-1|once
CATSWTASYEQYF
TGTGCCACTTCTTGGACAGCTTCCTACGAGCAGTACTTC
>TRBJ1-1|TRBD1|TRBV7-2|NA
CASSKDRERHTEAFF
TGTGCCAGCAGCAAAGACAGGGAGAGGCACACTGAAGCTTTCTTT
>TRBJ2-1|NA|TRBV27|few
CASSLSGGHEQFF
TGTGCCAGCAGTTTATCGGGGGGACATGAGCAGTTCTTC